These 17 T cell receptor beta chains originate from one sample sequenced in a study of shared clonotypes between healthy human individuals. TCRdb's copy holds only in-frame clones and misses some; the assay was immunoSEQ multiplex PCR. The data contain about 2.4 million clones, 93% of them singletons. Sequenced material: naive CD4+ T cells from PBMCs. This sample's subset: CD45RA+ positively selected. The receptors stem from a man younger than 30 in good health. Some clones in this sample may be carry-over from other donors' samples.

This clone was observed a few times. This chain connects TRBV6-4 to TRBJ2-2; possible D gene TRBD2, 5 bases. Germline V gene lookup returns CDR1 MRHNA and CDR2 SNTAGT. The CDR3 length is 14 residues. The germline V and J ends were trimmed by 2 bases and 7 bases, with 11 bases remaining between them. CDR3 bases: TGTGCCAGCAGTGACGTCGTGGCGGGCGGGGAGCTGTTTTTT. Protein sequence: CASSDVVAGGELFF.

As to this clone: The same CDR3 also results from other DNA sequences found in this sample. The J gene is TRBJ1-2, the V gene TRBV7-2; D not resolved. The CDR3 has 12 residues. CDR1 and CDR2 from the germline V gene are SGHTA and FQGNSA. The V gene lost 1 base and the J gene lost 5 bases, with 5 bases spanning the gap. The CDR3 region has the DNA TGTGCCAGCAGCTTAGTTGGGTATGGCTACACCTTC. This sequence encodes CASSLVGYGYTF.

The chain has TRBV6-5 and TRBJ1-2, with D perhaps TRBD1 (5 bases). CDR1 is MNHEY and CDR2 is SVGAGI in the germline V gene. The germline V and J ends were trimmed by 5 bases and 5 bases, with 12 bases remaining between them. There are 13 residues in the CDR3. CDR3 in DNA: TGTGCCAGCAGTGCAGGGTTAGTTTATGGCTACACCTTC. It encodes CASSAGLVYGYTF.

The chain uses TRBV7-3 and TRBJ2-2, with a tentative D call TRBD1 (6 bases). This CDR3 is built from 13 residues. V was trimmed by 6 bases and J by 10 bases, leaving 15 bases between them. Per germline, CDR1 SGHTA and CDR2 FQGTGA. CDR3 sequence reads: CASSHRTAEELFF. The CDR3 coding sequence is TGTGCCAGCAGTCACAGGACAGCGGAGGAGCTGTTTTTT.

This clone showed up just once. The V and J genes are TRBV10-2 and TRBJ2-3; tentative D call: TRBD1 (5 bases). CDR3 length: 13 residues. The V gene lost 11 bases and the J gene lost 2 bases, with 14 bases spanning the gap. Germline CDR1 WSHSY, CDR2 SAAADI. CDR3: CAGQQGATDTQYF. CDR3 DNA: TGCGCCGGCCAACAAGGGGCCACAGATACGCAGTATTTT.

This clone showed up just once. One end of the junction fails to match germline, which may point to a read error. Other nucleotide sequences in the sample specify the same CDR3. The chain is built from TRBV27 and TRBJ2-7; no definite D call. The CDR3 consists of 15 residues. From germline, CDR1 is MNHEY and CDR2 SMNVEV (reference sequence). CDR3 residues: CASSLSGAPYYEQYF. CDR3 nucleotide sequence: TGTGCCAGCAGCTTATCAGGAGCCCCCTACTACGAGCAGTACTTC.

This clone was seen only a few times. At the DNA level, this CDR3 is encoded by other sequences in the same sample as well. The V and J genes are TRBV5-4 and TRBJ1-2; D gene uncertain. Trimming shortened V by 0 bases and J by 0 bases, and 3 bases separated the two germline ends. Germline V CDR1 and CDR2: SGHNT, YYREEE (reference sequence). This CDR3 spans 13 amino acids. Written as DNA, the CDR3 is TGTGCCAGCAGCTTGGACACTAACTATGGCTACACCTTC. Translation: CASSLDTNYGYTF.

The chain carries TRBV6-1 and TRBJ2-3, with D unresolved. V was cut by 4 bases and J by 6 bases, with 14 bases left in between. CDR1 is MNHNS, CDR2 SASEGT, per germline. The CDR3 extends over 14 amino acids. The CDR3 loop is CASSVNSPADTQYF. The CDR3 DNA reads as TGTGCCAGCAGTGTGAACAGTCCCGCCGATACGCAGTATTTT.

This clone was counted once. The chain is built from TRBV6-5 and TRBJ2-7; maybe TRBD1 (6 bases). This CDR3 has 14 residues. Trimming cost V 7 bases and J 0 bases, with 13 bases left between them. Germline CDR1 reads MNHEY; CDR2 reads SVGAGI. DNA for the CDR3: TGTGCCAGCAAAAGGACAGAAAGCTCCTACGAGCAGTACTTC. It yields the protein CASKRTESSYEQYF.

The chain couples TRBV5-4 to TRBJ2-5; TRBD1 agrees at 10 bases. Germline V gives CDR1 SGHNT, CDR2 YYREEE (reference sequence). V shed 5 bases, J shed 4 bases, and the junction held 8 bases outside the gene matches. The CDR3 contains 15 residues. The DNA of the CDR3 is TGTGCCAGCAGATTAGACAGGGGGCGGGGAGAGACCCAGTACTTC. Translation: CASRLDRGRGETQYF.

The chain has TRBV5-1 and TRBJ2-7, with D maybe TRBD1 (5 bases). V was pared by 3 bases and J by 4 bases, with 14 bases between. CDR3 size: 14 residues. The germline CDR1 and CDR2 sequences are SGHRS and YFSETQ. The CDR3 sequence is CASSWGDSQYEQYF. CDR3 DNA: TGCGCCAGCAGCTGGGGCGACAGTCAATACGAGCAGTACTTC.

This sequence joins TRBV7-3 and TRBJ2-1, with 9 bases lining up with TRBD1. Germline CDR1 SGHTA, CDR2 FQGTGA. V lost 6 bases to trimming and J lost 6 bases; unmatched junction nucleotides: 24. CDR3 length equals 20 residues. The CDR3 DNA reads TGTGCCAGCAGACAGGTCGGGGGACAGGGCCGGTTTTTTTCCGGCAATGAGCAGTTCTTC. Translating gives CASRQVGGQGRFFSGNEQFF.

V is TRBV10-3 and J is TRBJ1-2, with TRBD1 as a possible D gene (5 bases). Germline CDR1 is ENHRY and CDR2 is SYGVKD. The CDR3 has 14 amino acids. V was pared by 2 bases and J by 8 bases, with 15 bases between. CDR3 amino acids: CAISEVRQGEGYTF. CDR3 DNA sequence: TGTGCCATCAGTGAGGTCCGTCAGGGTGAAGGCTACACCTTC.

V and J are TRBV14 and TRBJ2-1; D is possibly TRBD1 or TRBD2 (5 bases each). This CDR3 is 15 amino acids long. The V gene lost 3 bases and the J gene lost 6 bases, with 15 bases spanning the gap. Germline V gives CDR1 SGHDN, CDR2 FVKESK. Here the CDR3 reads CASSQRTGGGNEQFF. CDR3 sequence (DNA): TGTGCCAGCAGCCAGAGGACCGGTGGGGGCAATGAGCAGTTCTTC.

The J gene is TRBJ1-1, the V gene TRBV9; no reliable D call. The CDR3 loop spans 15 amino acids. Trimming left V 0 bases short and J 5 bases short, with 14 bases between. Germline V gene sequence: CDR1 SGDLS, CDR2 YYNGEE. This CDR3 reads CASSVVSNLGTEAFF. CDR3 coding DNA: TGTGCCAGCAGCGTAGTGAGCAACCTGGGGACTGAAGCTTTCTTT.

The V call is TRBV9, the J call TRBJ2-2; D not certain. V dropped 0 bases and J dropped 4 bases, with 16 bases sitting between them. CDR3 length: 17 amino acids. From germline, CDR1 is SGDLS and CDR2 YYNGEE. In nucleotides, the CDR3 is TGTGCCAGCAGCGTAGACTCCCTTGGGTTGAGCACCGGGGAGCTGTTTTTT. Translation: CASSVDSLGLSTGELFF.

The chain joins TRBV30 to TRBJ2-3, with 14 bases aligning to TRBD2. After removal of 1 base from V and 4 bases from J, the junction contained 4 bases not matched to a gene. The germline V gene has CDR1 GTSNPN and CDR2 SVGIG (reference sequence). The CDR3 consists of 16 residues. The DNA of the CDR3 is TGTGCCTGGAGTGGCGGGACTAGCGGGAGTCCAGATACGCAGTATTTT. This encodes CAWSGGTSGSPDTQYF.